Listed below are T cell receptor beta chains from one sample, sequenced in a study of blood T cells in healthy people across ages. One entry per CDR3 protein, called by TCRdb with MiXCR from the 5' RACE reads. Of 750,000 to 950,000 distinct CDR3 sequences listed, under 30% are singletons. The data were also submitted as part of a second study, on T cells of mothers and their children.

Material for sequencing was blood. All receptors derive from a boy between 10 and 17 years old in good health. Each CDR3 is given with its conserved first and last residue. The D gene is left open where the match is weak. Clone sizes are given selectively: once, few, many, or a class where the clone is expanded.

CDR3 protein: CASSPRPGLADPGELFF
CDR3 DNA: TGCGCCAGCAGCCCTAGACCGGGACTAGCAGATCCCGGGGAGCTGTTTTTT
J gene: TRBJ2-2
D gene: TRBD2
V gene: TRBV5-1
clone size: few

CDR3 protein: CASSKPSGWYEQYF
CDR3 DNA: TGTGCCAGCAGTAAACCCTCGGGGTGGTACGAGCAGTACTTC
J gene: TRBJ2-7
D gene: .
V gene: TRBV28
clone size: .

CDR3 protein: CASSITSGSGNEQFF
CDR3 DNA: TGTGCCAGCAGCATAACTAGCGGGAGTGGAAATGAGCAGTTCTTC
J gene: TRBJ2-1
D gene: TRBD2
V gene: TRBV11-2
clone size: .

CDR3 protein: CASSGPQGQVLAKNIQYF
CDR3 DNA: TGTGCCAGCAGTGGTCCCCAGGGTCAGGTGTTGGCCAAAAACATTCAGTACTTC
J gene: TRBJ2-4
D gene: .
V gene: TRBV6-1
clone size: .

CDR3 protein: CASSSHRENSPLHF
CDR3 DNA: TGTGCCAGCAGCTCCCACAGGGAGAATTCACCCCTCCACTTT
J gene: TRBJ1-6
D gene: .
V gene: TRBV12-3/TRBV12-4
clone size: few

CDR3 protein: CASSDHLKADTQYF
CDR3 DNA: TGTGCCAGCAGTGACCATCTGAAGGCAGATACGCAGTATTTT
J gene: TRBJ2-3
D gene: .
V gene: TRBV2
clone size: few

CDR3 protein: CASSSRGSGPGELFF
CDR3 DNA: TGCGCCAGCAGCTCCCGAGGGAGCGGGCCCGGGGAGCTGTTTTTT
J gene: TRBJ2-2
D gene: .
V gene: TRBV5-1
clone size: few

CDR3 protein: CASSLTGQGGNSPLHF
CDR3 DNA: TGTGCCAGCAGCTTAACGGGACAGGGAGGGAATTCACCCCTCCACTTT
J gene: TRBJ1-6
D gene: TRBD1
V gene: TRBV7-3
clone size: .

CDR3 protein: CSARPPTWYQETQYF
CDR3 DNA: TGCAGTGCTAGGCCCCCCACTTGGTACCAAGAGACCCAGTACTTC
J gene: TRBJ2-5
D gene: .
V gene: TRBV20-1
clone size: .

CDR3 protein: CATSRDKGSGELFF
CDR3 DNA: TGTGCCACCAGCAGAGATAAGGGGTCCGGGGAGCTGTTTTTT
J gene: TRBJ2-2
D gene: .
V gene: TRBV15
clone size: few

CDR3 protein: CSAGGHGYEQYF
CDR3 DNA: TGCAGTGCAGGGGGACATGGCTACGAGCAGTACTTC
J gene: TRBJ2-7
D gene: .
V gene: TRBV20-1
clone size: few

CDR3 protein: CASSPGGTGTYEQYF
CDR3 DNA: TGCGCCAGCAGCCCCGGCGGGACAGGGACCTACGAGCAGTACTTC
J gene: TRBJ2-7
D gene: TRBD1
V gene: TRBV5-1
clone size: few

CDR3 protein: CASSSALAGGRRQETQYF
CDR3 DNA: TGTGCCAGCAGCTCCGCACTAGCGGGGGGGCGGAGGCAAGAGACCCAGTACTTC
J gene: TRBJ2-5
D gene: TRBD2
V gene: TRBV7-6
clone size: .

CDR3 protein: CASSRDWAQYF
CDR3 DNA: TGCGCCAGCAGTCGAGACTGGGCCCAGTACTTC
J gene: TRBJ2-5
D gene: .
V gene: TRBV10-2
clone size: .

CDR3 protein: CASSLPWGDSNYGYTF
CDR3 DNA: TGTGCCAGCAGTTTACCTTGGGGGGACTCTAACTATGGCTACACCTTC
J gene: TRBJ1-2
D gene: .
V gene: TRBV12-3/TRBV12-4
clone size: .

CDR3 protein: CASSTGTGWSSGYTF
CDR3 DNA: TGTGCCAGCAGTACCGGGACAGGGTGGAGTAGTGGCTACACCTTC
J gene: TRBJ1-2
D gene: TRBD1
V gene: TRBV12-3/TRBV12-4
clone size: .

CDR3 protein: CASSITPADNEQFF
CDR3 DNA: TGTGCCAGTAGTATAACCCCGGCCGACAATGAGCAGTTCTTC
J gene: TRBJ2-1
D gene: .
V gene: TRBV19
clone size: .

CDR3 protein: CSVEDSWGETQYF
CDR3 DNA: TGCAGCGTTGAAGATAGTTGGGGAGAGACCCAGTACTTC
J gene: TRBJ2-5
D gene: .
V gene: TRBV29-1
clone size: .

CDR3 protein: CSVVFGLFYEQYF
CDR3 DNA: TGCAGCGTTGTGTTTGGCCTGTTCTACGAGCAGTACTTC
J gene: TRBJ2-7
D gene: .
V gene: TRBV29-1
clone size: few

CDR3 protein: CASRRDNSGTEAFF
CDR3 DNA: TGTGCCAGCAGGAGAGATAATAGCGGCACTGAAGCTTTCTTT
J gene: TRBJ1-1
D gene: .
V gene: TRBV6-5
clone size: .

CDR3 protein: CSARRDSPYEQYF
CDR3 DNA: TGCAGTGCGAGACGGGACAGTCCCTACGAGCAGTACTTC
J gene: TRBJ2-7
D gene: TRBD1
V gene: TRBV20-1
clone size: many

CDR3 protein: CASSHRTAMNTEAFF
CDR3 DNA: TGTGCCAGCAGCCACAGGACAGCGATGAACACTGAAGCTTTCTTT
J gene: TRBJ1-1
D gene: .
V gene: TRBV5-4
clone size: once

CDR3 protein: CASSVGTGHQETQYF
CDR3 DNA: TGTGCCAGCAGCGTGGGGACAGGTCATCAAGAGACCCAGTACTTC
J gene: TRBJ2-5
D gene: TRBD1
V gene: TRBV7-9
clone size: .

CDR3 protein: CASSSPRTGANVLTF
CDR3 DNA: TGTGCCAGCAGCTCGCCCCGGACTGGGGCCAACGTCCTGACTTTC
J gene: TRBJ2-6
D gene: .
V gene: TRBV7-9
clone size: few